The 12 T cell receptor beta chains listed next were all sequenced from one sample in a study of OX40 agonist ivuxolimab in advanced cancers. Assay used: immunoSEQ multiplex PCR; TCRdb lists only in-frame clones, some missing. The data contain 55,000 to 60,000 clones, 80% to 90% of them singletons. The sample here was CD4+ or CD8+ T cells sorted from blood, taken in a trial of the OX40 agonist ivuxolimab. These receptors were taken from an adult with an advanced solid tumor such as melanoma, head and neck, liver or kidney cancer.

This chain connects TRBV7-2 to TRBJ1-4, with D possibly TRBD1 on 6 matching bases. The CDR3 loop spans 15 amino acids. The ends were cut back, 1 base at V and 14 bases at J, with 20 bases in the middle. The germline gives CDR1 SGHTA, CDR2 FQGNSA. Here the CDR3 reads CASSLVGYFGGRLFF. CDR3 nucleotides: TGTGCCAGCAGCTTAGTTGGTTATTTTGGGGGCAGGCTGTTTTTT.

The J gene is TRBJ2-5, the V gene TRBV10-2; D call uncertain. With the DNA end fitting TRBJ2-7 better, the J assignment may be wrong. CDR1 and CDR2 (germline): WSHSY, SAAADI. This CDR3 contains 17 residues. CDR3 DNA: TGCGCCAGCAGTGAGTACCCCTATAGGGCTGGATCCTACGAGCAGTACTTC. This gives the protein CASSEYPYRAGSYEQYF.

The rearrangement uses TRBV15 and TRBJ2-1; TRBD2 might be the D (5 bases). Trimming removed 8 bases from V and 10 bases from J, with 12 bases in between. Germline loops: CDR1 LNHNV, CDR2 YYDKDF (reference sequence). The CDR3 spans 11 residues. Here the CDR3 DNA reads TGTGCCACCGGTAAAAGAGGGGAGCAGTTCTTC. Residues: CATGKRGEQFF. Using reference TRBV15 and TRBJ2-1 for the parts outside the CDR3, the full variable domain is DAMVIQNPRYQVTQFGKPVTLSCSQTLNHNVMYWYQQKSSQAPKLLFHYYDKDFNNEADTPDNFQSRRPNTSFCFLDIRSPGLGDTAMYLCATGKRGEQFFGPGTRLTVL.

This clone occurred once. The chain couples TRBV28 to TRBJ1-2, with a weak D call TRBD1 (5 bases). Trimming took 7 bases from V and 13 from J, leaving 19 bases between them. CDR3 length: 12 amino acids. CDR1 and CDR2 (germline): MDHEN, SYDVKM. In DNA form, the CDR3 reads TGTGCCAGCAACCCCCTCGGTGGGGCTTCCACCTTC. Its protein is CASNPLGGASTF.

The chain couples TRBV7-9 to TRBJ2-5; 7 bases are a match to TRBD1. CDR3 size: 14 residues. CDR1 SEHNR and CDR2 FQNEAQ come from the germline V gene (reference sequence). V gave up 4 bases and J gave up 4 bases; unmatched junction bases: 6. In nucleotides, the CDR3 is TGTGCCAGCAGCTCCGGGACAGTTCCAGAGACCCAGTACTTC. Its translation is CASSSGTVPETQYF.

The rearrangement uses TRBV6-5 and TRBJ2-7; D not certain. V lost 2 bases, J lost 2 bases, and 10 bases lay in between. Germline values: CDR1 MNHEY, CDR2 SVGAGI. The CDR3 extends over 14 amino acids. The CDR3 sequence is CASSYQPGPYEQYF. The CDR3 bases are TGTGCCAGCAGTTACCAGCCAGGTCCCTACGAGCAGTACTTC.

The V gene is TRBV10-3, the J gene TRBJ2-5; no clear D gene. V was trimmed by 1 base and J by 2 bases, leaving 8 bases between them. CDR3 size: 14 residues. Germline V gene lookup returns CDR1 ENHRY and CDR2 SYGVKD. CDR3 protein: CAISELHQQETQYF. The CDR3 DNA follows: TGTGCCATCAGTGAGTTACACCAGCAAGAGACCCAGTACTTC.

The chain carries TRBV28 and TRBJ1-5; no firm D call. Germline V lookup: CDR1 MDHEN, CDR2 SYDVKM. Trimming took 3 bases from V and 0 from J, leaving 18 bases between them. CDR3 length: 18 amino acids. CDR3 sequence: CASSFDWAAEPSNQPQHF. The CDR3 nucleotides read TGTGCCAGCAGTTTCGATTGGGCAGCCGAACCTAGCAATCAGCCCCAGCATTTT. Full variable domain (remainder filled in from reference TRBV28 and TRBJ1-5): DVKVTQSSRYLVKRTGEKVFLECVQDMDHENMFWYRQDPGLGLRLIYFSYDVKMKEKGDIPEGYSVSREKKERFSLILESASTNQTSMYLCASSFDWAAEPSNQPQHFGDGTRLSIL.

The V and J genes are TRBV27 and TRBJ1-1; a weak D match, TRBD1 (6 bases). The germline CDR1 and CDR2 sequences are MNHEY and SMNVEV (reference sequence). V was trimmed by 2 bases and J by 0 bases, leaving 7 bases between them. The CDR3 runs 14 residues. The CDR3 loop reads CASSLDRLNTEAFF. For the CDR3, the DNA is TGTGCCAGCAGTTTAGACAGGCTGAACACTGAAGCTTTCTTT.

V gene TRBV18 combines with J gene TRBJ1-2; D remains ambiguous. Germline V lookup: CDR1 KGHSH, CDR2 LQKENI. V was pared by 5 bases and J by 8 bases, with 15 bases between. The CDR3 is made up of 13 amino acids. The CDR3 DNA reads TGTGCCAGCTCAGAGGACGGGTCACGCGGCTACACCTTC. Amino acid sequence: CASSEDGSRGYTF.

The chain is built from TRBV6-6 and TRBJ2-1; 8 positions agree with TRBD2. V gave up 0 bases and J gave up 4 bases; unmatched junction bases: 5. The CDR3 covers 16 residues. From germline, CDR1 is MNHNY and CDR2 SVGAGI (reference sequence). The DNA of the CDR3 is TGTGCCAGCAGTTACTCCGACGGGAGGGGTTACAATGAGCAGTTCTTC. Encoded protein: CASSYSDGRGYNEQFF.

CDR3 in DNA: TGCGCCAGCAGCCGAGTTGATTGGAGCACCGGGGAGCTGTTTTTT. The encoded protein is CASSRVDWSTGELFF. The chain recombines TRBV5-1 with TRBJ2-2; D gene unclear. Per germline, CDR1 SGHRS and CDR2 YFSETQ. CDR3 length: 15 amino acids. Deletions cut 4 bases from V and 4 bases from J, with 14 bases between.